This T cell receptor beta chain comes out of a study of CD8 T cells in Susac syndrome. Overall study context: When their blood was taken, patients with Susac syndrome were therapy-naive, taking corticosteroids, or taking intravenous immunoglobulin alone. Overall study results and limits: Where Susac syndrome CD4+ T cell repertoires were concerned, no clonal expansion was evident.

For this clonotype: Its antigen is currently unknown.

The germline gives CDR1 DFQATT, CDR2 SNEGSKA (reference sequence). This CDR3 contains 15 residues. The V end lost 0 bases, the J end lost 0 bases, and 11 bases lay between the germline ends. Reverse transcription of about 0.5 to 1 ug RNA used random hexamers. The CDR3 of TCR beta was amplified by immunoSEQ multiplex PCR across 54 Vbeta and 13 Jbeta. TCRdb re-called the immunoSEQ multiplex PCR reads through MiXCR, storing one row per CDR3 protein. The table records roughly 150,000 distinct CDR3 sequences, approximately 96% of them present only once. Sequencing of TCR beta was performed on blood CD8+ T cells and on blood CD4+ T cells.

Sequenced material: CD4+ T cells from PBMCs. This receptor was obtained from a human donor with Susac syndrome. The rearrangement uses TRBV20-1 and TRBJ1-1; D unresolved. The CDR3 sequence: CSARDLGRMNTEAFF. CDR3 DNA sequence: TGCAGTGCTAGAGACCTCGGACGAATGAACACTGAAGCTTTCTTT.